This section outlines one T cell receptor (beta chain) sequence together with its context. Its antigen is unidentified. V was trimmed by 7 bases and J by 4 bases, leaving 13 bases between them. The CDR3 is 13 amino acids. CDR1 and CDR2 from the germline V gene are MGHDK and SYGVNS. The sample belongs to a study of cytomegalovirus exposure and HLA in healthy donors. Findings and caveats of the study: TCR sequences were mostly rare, though some public TCRs occurred in many donors. An observed cluster of highly shared sequence variants was recorded as a likely sequencing artifact.

A multiplex PCR was run with 60 Vbeta primers and 13 Jbeta primers. Generated by immunoSEQ multiplex PCR, the TCRdb table keeps only in-frame clones and is missing some. Among around 61,000 clones listed, about four fifths were seen once. Material: PBMCs. This rearrangement joins TRBV25-1 to TRBJ1-1; weak D call: TRBD1 (5 bases). The TCR was taken from a middle-aged man in good health and CMV-seronegative. The CDR3 nucleotides read TGTGCCAGCAAGTCTGGGGGGGGCACTGAAGCTTTCTTT. Translating it yields CASKSGGGTEAFF.